The 23 T cell receptor beta chains reported below all come from one sample, sequenced in a study of tumor-infiltrating lymphocytes in glioblastoma multiforme (dated by TCRdb to about 2017). TCRdb shows the sequencer as Illumina HiSeq 2500. TCRB libraries were constructed from RNA through three rounds of nested multiplex PCR following a modified ARM-PCR protocol with multiple V-beta primers and a C-beta primer. Clones were called with MiXCR by TCRdb after fastp trimmed the public reads at Q25, and only in-frame beta chains were retained. Entries are consolidated by CDR3 protein sequence, retaining the most common genes and DNA. Here the sample has around 15,000 distinct CDR3 sequences; 70% to 75% occur a single time. Around half of the sample lies in the top ten. The sequencing sample was made of brain tumor tissue. The receptors were gathered from a male donor with glioblastoma.

This clonotype came up once. This rearrangement joins TRBV7-8 to TRBJ2-5, with 14 bases matching TRBD2. Germline CDR1 is SGHVS and CDR2 is FQNEAQ. The CDR3 sequence is 16 residues long. The V segment lost 5 bases and the J segment 5 bases; nucleotides outside the gene matches: 7. This chain's CDR3 is CASSVRLAGGHETQYF. Written as DNA, the CDR3 is TGTGCCAGCAGCGTTAGACTAGCGGGAGGGCACGAGACCCAGTACTTC. The complete variable domain, with remaining parts taken from reference TRBV7-8 and TRBJ2-5, reads GAGVSQSPRYKVAKRGQDVALRCDPISGHVSLFWYQQALGQGPEFLTYFQNEAQLDKSGLPSDRFFAERPEGSVSTLKIQRTQQEDSAVYLCASSVRLAGGHETQYFGPGTRLLVL.

The chain recombines TRBV5-6 with TRBJ2-2, with TRBD2 as a possible D gene (5 bases). CDR3 length: 14 amino acids. Trimming cost V 6 bases and J 8 bases, with 17 bases left between them. Germline V gene lookup returns CDR1 SGHDT and CDR2 YYEEEE. As DNA, the CDR3 is TGTGCCAGCAACTTATGGGGAGAATCGGGGGAGCTGTTTTTT. It specifies CASNLWGESGELFF. The whole variable domain, filled in from reference TRBV5-6 and TRBJ2-2, reads DAGVTQSPTHLIKTRGQQVTLRCSPKSGHDTVSWYQQALGQGPQFIFQYYEEEERQRGNFPDRFSGHQFPNYSSELNVNALLLGDSALYLCASNLWGESGELFFGEGSRLTVL.

This clonotype was seen a handful of times. The chain's CDR3 is CASGTGFNYGYTF. In nucleotides, the CDR3 is TGTGCCAGTGGGACAGGGTTTAACTATGGCTACACCTTC. The chain carries TRBV19 and TRBJ1-2; 9 bases match TRBD1. The CDR3 spans 13 residues. The junction had 2 bases not matched to a gene; V was cut back by 8 bases and J by 1 base. Germline V CDR1 and CDR2: LNHDA, SQIVND (reference sequence).

Concerning this clonotype itself: The CDR3 does not end in the conserved phenylalanine or tryptophan, so this is likely a read error. This chain joins TRBV20-1 and TRBJ2-7; no clear D. The length of the CDR3 is 13 residues. V was pared by 3 bases and J by 3 bases, with 12 bases between. The V gene's germline CDR1 is DFQATT and CDR2 SNEGSKA (reference sequence). The chain's CDR3 is CSASQHGIYEQYC. In DNA form, the CDR3 reads TGCAGTGCTAGTCAACATGGCATCTACGAGCAGTACTGC.

This chain connects TRBV11-2 to TRBJ2-5; D is unclear. Germline values: CDR1 SGHAT, CDR2 FQNNGV. V lost 2 bases to trimming and J lost 5 bases, with 15 bases between them. The CDR3 consists of 15 residues. CDR3 nucleotides: TGTGCCAGCAGCTTAAATGGCGCTTTGGGGGAGACCCAGTACTTC. This gives the protein CASSLNGALGETQYF.

The rearrangement links TRBV28 to TRBJ2-7; D not resolved. V was shortened by 5 bases and J by 3 bases, with 5 bases between the two germline ends. The V gene's germline CDR1 is MDHEN and CDR2 SYDVKM. The CDR3 covers 11 residues. In DNA form, the CDR3 reads TGTGCCAGCAGTAACTACTACGAGCAGTACTTC. This sequence encodes CASSNYYEQYF.

V is TRBV11-2 and J is TRBJ1-2; D possibly corresponds to TRBD1 (5 bases). In germline, CDR1 is SGHAT, CDR2 FQNNGV. The CDR3 has 13 amino acids. Deletions cut 0 bases from V and 8 bases from J, with 10 bases between. The CDR3 sequence is CASSLDRGGGYTF. CDR3 nucleotide sequence: TGTGCCAGCAGCTTAGATCGGGGCGGCGGCTACACCTTC.

The chain employs TRBV29-1 and TRBJ2-7; no clear D gene. The CDR3 spans 15 residues. The germline CDR1 and CDR2 sequences are SQVTM and ANQGSEA. V was pared by 3 bases and J by 0 bases, with 15 bases between. CDR3 protein: CSVDSAKRGSYEQYF. The CDR3 DNA follows: TGCAGCGTTGACAGCGCAAAGAGAGGCTCCTACGAGCAGTACTTC.

The gene calls are TRBV6-2 or TRBV6-3 and TRBJ1-1; no definite D call. This CDR3 spans 12 amino acids. V gave up 4 bases and J gave up 0 bases, with 3 bases separating them. Germline V gene sequence: CDR1 MNHEY, CDR2 SVGEGT. CDR3 in amino acids: CASSLMNTEAFF. The DNA for the CDR3 is TGTGCCAGCAGTTTGATGAACACTGAAGCTTTCTTT.

About this clonotype itself: An end of the junction differs from the germline gene, which may be a read error. The chain joins TRBV6-1 to TRBJ2-7; TRBD2 matches at 11 bases. CDR3 length: 14 residues. Germline V gives CDR1 MNHNS, CDR2 SASEGT. In DNA, the CDR3 is TGTGCCAGCATCGGGACTAGCGGCTCCTACGAGCAGTATTTC. Encoded protein: CASIGTSGSYEQYF.

The rearrangement uses TRBV20-1 and TRBJ2-3; 8 nucleotides agree with TRBD2. The trim removed 4 bases at V and 0 bases at J, leaving 21 bases unmatched. Looked up from germline, CDR1 is DFQATT and CDR2 is SNEGSKA (reference sequence). The CDR3 runs 20 residues. This CDR3 is CSANRPGLTGGPSSTDTQYF. Here the CDR3 DNA reads TGCAGTGCTAATCGCCCCGGACTAACGGGAGGGCCGAGCAGCACAGATACGCAGTATTTT.

This clonotype appeared a single time. In DNA form, the CDR3 reads TGTGCCAGCAGCCAGGCGGGTACGCAGTATTTT. It codes for CASSQAGTQYF. The V gene is TRBV11-3, the J gene TRBJ2-3; D is possibly TRBD2 (5 bases). CDR3 length: 11 amino acids. V was shortened by 5 bases and J by 8 bases, with 8 bases between the two germline ends. CDR1 is SGHNT and CDR2 is YENEEA in the germline V gene.

The J gene is TRBJ2-3, the V gene TRBV10-2, with TRBD2 as a possible D gene (5 bases). The CDR3 sequence is 19 residues long. Between the trimmed V and J ends, which lost 0 bases and 0 bases, there was a span of 19 bases. The germline CDR1 and CDR2 sequences are WSHSY and SAAADI. Written as DNA, the CDR3 is TGCGCCAGCAGTGAGTCAGCCAGCGTGAGGGCCCCAAGCACAGATACGCAGTATTTT. This encodes CASSESASVRAPSTDTQYF.

As for this clonotype: The CDR3 carries no conserved terminal phenylalanine or tryptophan, so it likely arises from a read error. The DNA is left out, because the CDR3 cannot be placed on it with certainty; the CDR3 is given as TCRdb lists it. The chain uses TRBV5-1 and TRBJ2-2; the DNA was not used to check the table's D call, TRBD2. The CDR3 totals 16 residues, both ends included. CDR1 and CDR2 from the germline V gene are SGHRS and YFSETQ. Here the CDR3 reads CASSFGTSTNTGERFS.

The rearrangement uses TRBV11-2 and TRBJ2-5; TRBD1 or TRBD2 may be the D gene (7 bases each). This CDR3 is built from 14 residues. CDR1 and CDR2 (germline): SGHAT, FQNNGV. V was pared by 8 bases and J by 5 bases, with 18 bases between. CDR3 protein: CASGQGGSPETQYF. DNA of the CDR3: TGTGCCAGCGGCCAGGGGGGGTCCCCGGAGACCCAGTACTTC.

This clonotype has just a few counts. The rearrangement uses TRBV11-1 and TRBJ2-2, with 10 bases aligning to TRBD1. CDR3 length: 14 amino acids. Germline V gene lookup returns CDR1 SGHAT and CDR2 FQDESV (reference sequence). The ends lost 5 bases at V and 7 bases at J; junction bases unmatched: 4. Here the CDR3 reads CASSRRTGGGELFF. CDR3 coding DNA: TGTGCCAGCAGCAGGAGGACAGGGGGCGGGGAGCTGTTTTTT.

This clonotype was detected a few times. The rearrangement uses TRBV11-3 and TRBJ2-5; TRBD2 might be the D (5 bases). Germline V gives CDR1 SGHNT, CDR2 YENEEA. The CDR3 has 15 residues. Trimming removed 8 bases from V and 2 bases from J, with 18 bases in between. CDR3 sequence (DNA): TGTGCCAGCTCAAACCCTGGAGGCCCGCAAGAGACCCAGTACTTC. It translates to CASSNPGGPQETQYF.

For this clonotype: Mismatch with germline at one junction end may stem from a read error. The chain combines TRBV20-1 with TRBJ1-6; D not resolved. The germline CDR1 and CDR2 sequences are DFQATT and SNEGSKA (reference sequence). The CDR3 spans 15 residues. CDR3 amino acids: CSVRGRGSMNSPPHF. In nucleotides, the CDR3 is TGCAGTGTTAGAGGGCGGGGTTCCATGAATTCACCCCCCCACTTT.

This clonotype is large in the sample. This rearrangement joins TRBV11-3 to TRBJ2-1; the D is unclear. The CDR3 is 13 residues long. Trimming stripped 1 base from V and 6 bases from J, with 7 bases between. Germline values: CDR1 SGHNT, CDR2 YENEEA. As DNA, the CDR3 is TGTGCCAGCAGCTTAGTTGACGGCAATGAGCAGTTCTTC. It encodes CASSLVDGNEQFF.

In DNA form, the CDR3 reads TGTGCCAGCAGTCGTTTAAGGGGGCGAACCGGGGAGCTGTTTTTT. Protein: CASSRLRGRTGELFF. The chain links TRBV7-2 to TRBJ2-2, with 7 bases fitting TRBD1. The CDR3 runs 15 residues. V lost 6 bases and J lost 5; bases outside the gene matches: 9. CDR1 is SGHTA and CDR2 is FQGNSA in the germline V gene.

Concerning this clonotype: The conserved phenylalanine or tryptophan is not found at the CDR3 terminus, so this likely reflects a read error. V and J are TRBV6-5 and TRBJ2-3, with D tentatively TRBD1 or TRBD2 (6 bases each). Germline V lookup: CDR1 MNHEY, CDR2 SVGAGI. The CDR3 has 15 residues. V was clipped by 6 bases and J by 6 bases, with 19 bases between them. The CDR3 DNA follows: TGTGCCAGCAGCCACGGGGGCAGGACGGGGGATACGCAGTATATT. This encodes CASSHGGRTGDTQYI.

This sequence joins TRBV11-1 and TRBJ2-1; either TRBD1 or TRBD2 may fit D (5 bases each). V gave up 2 bases and J gave up 9 bases, with 14 bases separating them. CDR1 SGHAT and CDR2 FQDESV come from the germline V gene (reference sequence). The CDR3 sequence is 14 residues long. The CDR3 reads CASSLLTGLSEQFF. The CDR3 bases are TGTGCCAGCAGCTTATTAACGGGGCTCAGTGAGCAGTTCTTC.

About this clonotype itself: At one end, the junction sequence differs from germline, possibly due to a read error. This rearrangement joins TRBV5-6 to TRBJ2-7; D is possibly TRBD2 (6 bases). CDR3 size: 13 residues. The V gene's germline CDR1 is SGHDT and CDR2 YYEEEE. CDR3 nucleotide sequence: TGCGCCGGCAGCTCGACTAGTCTCCACGAGCAGTACTTC. It specifies CAGSSTSLHEQYF.